This TCR beta chain was captured by sequencing in a study of shared clonotypes between healthy human individuals. Using immunoSEQ multiplex PCR, the repertoire was profiled, and TCRdb retains in-frame clones only, with some absent. The top ten clones hold roughly 0.61% of a sample with over a million clones, more than 75% of them seen once. Whole-study results and caveats: The expectation was that sequencing depth would affect clonotype sharing among donors.

Details on this clone: Its antigen is as yet unknown. Other DNA sequences in the same sample also yield this CDR3.

Sequences were obtained from memory CD4+ T cells from PBMCs. Subset in this sample: CD45RA-negative fraction. This clonotype was sampled from a man aged 18 to 29 in good health. Some clones in this sample may be carry-over from other donors' samples.

This CDR3 is CAISESGGNQPQHF. The DNA for the CDR3 is TGTGCCATCAGTGAGTCGGGAGGGAATCAGCCCCAGCATTTT. The J gene is TRBJ1-5, the V gene TRBV10-3; D is unresolved. Trimming cost V 0 bases and J 4 bases, with 7 bases left between them. This CDR3 spans 14 amino acids. Germline values: CDR1 ENHRY, CDR2 SYGVKD.